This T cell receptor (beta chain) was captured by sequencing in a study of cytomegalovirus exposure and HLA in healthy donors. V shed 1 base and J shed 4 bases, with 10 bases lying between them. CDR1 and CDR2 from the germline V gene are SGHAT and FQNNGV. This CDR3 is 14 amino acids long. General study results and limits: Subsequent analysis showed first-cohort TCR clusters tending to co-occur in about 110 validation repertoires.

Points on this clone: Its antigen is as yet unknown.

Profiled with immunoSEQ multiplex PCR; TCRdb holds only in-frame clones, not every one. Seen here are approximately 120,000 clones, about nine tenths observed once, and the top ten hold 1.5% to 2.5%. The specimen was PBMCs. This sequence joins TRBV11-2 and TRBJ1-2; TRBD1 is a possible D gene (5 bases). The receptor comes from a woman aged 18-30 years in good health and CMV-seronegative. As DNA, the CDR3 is TGTGCCAGCAGCTTAGCGGGGGGGATCTATGGCTACACCTTC. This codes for CASSLAGGIYGYTF.